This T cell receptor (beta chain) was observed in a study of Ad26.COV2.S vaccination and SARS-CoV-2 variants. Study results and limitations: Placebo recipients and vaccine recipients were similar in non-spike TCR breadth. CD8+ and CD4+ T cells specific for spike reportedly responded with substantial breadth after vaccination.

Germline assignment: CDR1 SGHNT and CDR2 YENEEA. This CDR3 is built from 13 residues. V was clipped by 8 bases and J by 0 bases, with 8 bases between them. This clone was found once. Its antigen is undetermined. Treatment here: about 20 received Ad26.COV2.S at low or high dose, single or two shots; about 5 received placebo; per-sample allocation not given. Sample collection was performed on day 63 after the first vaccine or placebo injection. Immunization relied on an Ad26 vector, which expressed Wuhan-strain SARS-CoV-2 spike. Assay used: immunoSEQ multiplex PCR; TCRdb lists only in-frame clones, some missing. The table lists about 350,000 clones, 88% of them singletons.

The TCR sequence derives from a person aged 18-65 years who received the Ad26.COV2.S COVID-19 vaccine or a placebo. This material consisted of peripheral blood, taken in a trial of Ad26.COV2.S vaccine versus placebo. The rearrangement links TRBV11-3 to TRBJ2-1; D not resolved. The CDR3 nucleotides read TGTGCCAGCGGCCGCAACTCCTACAATGAGCAGTTCTTC. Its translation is CASGRNSYNEQFF.